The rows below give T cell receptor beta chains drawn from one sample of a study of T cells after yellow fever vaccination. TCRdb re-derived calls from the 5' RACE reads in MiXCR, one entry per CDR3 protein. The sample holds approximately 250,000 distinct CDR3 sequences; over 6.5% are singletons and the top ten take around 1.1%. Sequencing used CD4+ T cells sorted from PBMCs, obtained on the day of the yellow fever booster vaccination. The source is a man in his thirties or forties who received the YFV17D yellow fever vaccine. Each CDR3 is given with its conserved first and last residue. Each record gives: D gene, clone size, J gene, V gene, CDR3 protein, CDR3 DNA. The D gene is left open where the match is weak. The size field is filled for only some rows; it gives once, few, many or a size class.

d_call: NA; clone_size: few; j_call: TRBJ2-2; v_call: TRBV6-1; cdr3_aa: CASSSTMSLATGELFF; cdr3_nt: TGTGCCAGCAGTAGTACTATGTCACTCGCTACCGGGGAGCTGTTTTTT
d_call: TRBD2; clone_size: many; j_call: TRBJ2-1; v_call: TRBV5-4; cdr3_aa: CASSSVPLAGYNEQFF; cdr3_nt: TGTGCCAGCAGCTCCGTACCTCTAGCGGGATACAATGAGCAGTTCTTC
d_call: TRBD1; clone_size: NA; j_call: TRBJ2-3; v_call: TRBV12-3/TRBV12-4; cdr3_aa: CASSSTGVDTQYF; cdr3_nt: TGTGCCAGCAGCTCGACAGGGGTGGATACGCAGTATTTT
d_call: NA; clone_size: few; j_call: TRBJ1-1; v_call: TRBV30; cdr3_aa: CAWSVELNTEAFF; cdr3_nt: TGTGCCTGGAGTGTGGAGCTTAACACTGAAGCTTTCTTT
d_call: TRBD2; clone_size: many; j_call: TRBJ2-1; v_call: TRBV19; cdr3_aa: CASGTSGYNEQFF; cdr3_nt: TGTGCCAGTGGGACTAGCGGCTACAATGAGCAGTTCTTC
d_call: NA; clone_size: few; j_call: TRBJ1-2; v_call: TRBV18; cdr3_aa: CASSLKTGNLYGYTF; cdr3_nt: TGTGCCAGCTCACTAAAAACAGGAAACTTATATGGCTACACCTTC
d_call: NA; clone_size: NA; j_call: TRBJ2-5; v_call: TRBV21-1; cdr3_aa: CASSNCSGAGENETQYF; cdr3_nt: TGTGCCAGCAGCAACTGCTCTGGGGCGGGAGAGAATGAGACCCAGTACTTC
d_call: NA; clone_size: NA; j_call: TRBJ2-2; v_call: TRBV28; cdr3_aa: CASRPGGIAVTGELFF; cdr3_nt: TGTGCCAGCAGGCCAGGGGGGATTGCGGTCACCGGGGAGCTGTTTTTT
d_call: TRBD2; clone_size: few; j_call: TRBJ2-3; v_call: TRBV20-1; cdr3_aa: CSARGLATDTQYF; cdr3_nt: TGCAGTGCAAGGGGACTAGCCACAGATACGCAGTATTTT
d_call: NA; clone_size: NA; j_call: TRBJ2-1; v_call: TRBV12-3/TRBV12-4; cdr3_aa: CASTEVNEQFF; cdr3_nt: TGTGCCAGCACAGAAGTTAATGAGCAGTTCTTC
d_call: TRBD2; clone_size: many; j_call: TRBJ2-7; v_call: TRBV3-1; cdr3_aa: CASRTSGSIVQYF; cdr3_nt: TGTGCCAGCAGAACTAGCGGGAGTATCGTGCAGTACTTC
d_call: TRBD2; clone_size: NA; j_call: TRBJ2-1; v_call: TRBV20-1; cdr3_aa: CSARTSGPYNEQFF; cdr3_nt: TGCAGTGCTAGGACTAGCGGGCCCTACAATGAGCAGTTCTTC
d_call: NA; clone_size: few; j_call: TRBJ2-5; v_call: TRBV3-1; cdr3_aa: CASSQEPGNQETQYF; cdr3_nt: TGTGCCAGCAGCCAAGAACCCGGGAACCAAGAGACCCAGTACTTC
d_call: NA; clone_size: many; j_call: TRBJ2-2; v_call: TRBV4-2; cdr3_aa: CASSEAMVKVGSGELFF; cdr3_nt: TGTGCCAGCAGCGAAGCAATGGTTAAAGTTGGCTCCGGGGAGCTGTTTTTT
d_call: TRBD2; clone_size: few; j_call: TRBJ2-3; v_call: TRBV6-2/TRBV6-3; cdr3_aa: CASSYFSGTKKDTQYF; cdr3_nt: TGTGCCAGCAGTTACTTTAGCGGGACGAAAAAAGATACGCAGTATTTT
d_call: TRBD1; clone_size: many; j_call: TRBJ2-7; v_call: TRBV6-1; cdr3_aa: CARSGTGAYEQYF; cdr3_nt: TGTGCCCGCTCGGGGACAGGGGCCTACGAGCAGTACTTC
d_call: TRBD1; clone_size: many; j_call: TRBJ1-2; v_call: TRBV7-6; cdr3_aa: CASSSGQGRGGYTF; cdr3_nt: TGTGCCAGCAGCTCAGGACAGGGCCGAGGTGGCTACACCTTC
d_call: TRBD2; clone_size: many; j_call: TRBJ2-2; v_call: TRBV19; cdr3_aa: CASKAGGPGELFF; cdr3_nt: TGTGCCAGTAAAGCGGGAGGCCCCGGGGAGCTGTTTTTT
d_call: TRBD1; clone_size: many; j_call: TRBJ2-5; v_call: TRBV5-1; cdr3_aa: CASSFGGTGGETQYF; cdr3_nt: TGCGCCAGCAGCTTCGGAGGGACAGGGGGAGAGACCCAGTACTTC
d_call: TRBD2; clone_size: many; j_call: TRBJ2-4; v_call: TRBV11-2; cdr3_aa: CASSSIRSTSGSLAKNIQYF; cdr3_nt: TGTGCCAGCAGCTCTATAAGATCGACTAGCGGTTCCTTAGCCAAAAACATTCAGTACTTC
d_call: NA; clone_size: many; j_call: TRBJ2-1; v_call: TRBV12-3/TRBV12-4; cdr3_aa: CASSLPGLGPNEQFF; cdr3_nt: TGTGCCAGCAGTTTACCGGGGCTAGGCCCCAATGAGCAGTTCTTC
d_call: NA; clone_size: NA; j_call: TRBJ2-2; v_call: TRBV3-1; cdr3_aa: CASSHMGRTNTGELFF; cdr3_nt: TGTGCCAGCAGCCATATGGGGCGGACGAACACCGGGGAGCTGTTTTTT
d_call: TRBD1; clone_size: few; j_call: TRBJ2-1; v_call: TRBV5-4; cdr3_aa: CASSRPGTGYPHEQFF; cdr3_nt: TGTGCCAGCAGCCGACCCGGGACAGGGTATCCCCATGAGCAGTTCTTC
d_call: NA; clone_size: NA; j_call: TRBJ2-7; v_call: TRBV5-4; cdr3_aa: CASSLGGGTPREQYF; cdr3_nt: TGTGCCAGCAGCTTGGGAGGAGGTACCCCCAGGGAGCAGTACTTC
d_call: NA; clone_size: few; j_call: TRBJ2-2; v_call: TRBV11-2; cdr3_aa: CASSLVGSHTGELFF; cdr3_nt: TGTGCCAGCAGCTTAGTCGGAAGTCACACCGGGGAGCTGTTTTTT
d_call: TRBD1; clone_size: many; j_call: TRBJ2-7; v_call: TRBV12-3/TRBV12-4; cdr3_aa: CASSVRDRATYEQYF; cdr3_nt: TGTGCCAGCAGTGTGAGGGACAGGGCCACCTACGAGCAGTACTTC
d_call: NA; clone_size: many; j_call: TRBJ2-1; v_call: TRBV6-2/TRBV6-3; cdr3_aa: CASSARGGRNEQFF; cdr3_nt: TGTGCCAGCAGCGCCAGGGGAGGGAGGAATGAGCAGTTCTTC
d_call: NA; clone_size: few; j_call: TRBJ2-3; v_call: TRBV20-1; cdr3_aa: CSARDWRGGTDTQYF; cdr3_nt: TGCAGTGCTAGAGATTGGCGCGGGGGCACAGATACGCAGTATTTT
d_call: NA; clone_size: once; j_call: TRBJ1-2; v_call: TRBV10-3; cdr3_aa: CAISERGKYGYTF; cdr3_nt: TGTGCCATCAGTGAGAGGGGGAAATATGGCTACACCTTC
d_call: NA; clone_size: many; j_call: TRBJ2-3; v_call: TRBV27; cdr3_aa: CASHYRAYTDTQYF; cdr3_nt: TGTGCCAGCCACTACAGGGCTTACACAGATACGCAGTATTTT
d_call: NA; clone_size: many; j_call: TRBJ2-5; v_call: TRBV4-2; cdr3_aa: CASSGPLQETQYF; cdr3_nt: TGTGCCAGCAGCGGGCCCCTCCAAGAGACCCAGTACTTC
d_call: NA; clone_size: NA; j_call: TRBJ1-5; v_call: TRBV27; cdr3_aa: CASRPGGKNQPQHF; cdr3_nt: TGTGCCAGCAGACCGGGGGGAAAAAATCAGCCCCAGCATTTT
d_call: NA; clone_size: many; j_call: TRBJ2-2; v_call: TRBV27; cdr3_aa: CASSSEGAGELFF; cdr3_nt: TGTGCCAGCAGTTCGGAAGGCGCCGGGGAGCTGTTTTTT
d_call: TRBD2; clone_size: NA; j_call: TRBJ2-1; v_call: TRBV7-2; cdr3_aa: CASSPGRLAAGNEQFF; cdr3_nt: TGTGCCAGCAGCCCTGGGCGACTAGCGGCTGGGAATGAGCAGTTCTTC
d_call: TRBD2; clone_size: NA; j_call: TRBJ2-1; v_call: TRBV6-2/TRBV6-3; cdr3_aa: CASSPVPRLAGDNEQFF; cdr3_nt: TGTGCCAGCAGCCCCGTACCGAGACTAGCGGGAGACAATGAGCAGTTCTTC
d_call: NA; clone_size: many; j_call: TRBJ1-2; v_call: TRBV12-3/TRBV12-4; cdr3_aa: CASSYTNYGYTF; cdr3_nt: TGTGCCAGCAGCTATACTAACTATGGCTACACCTTC
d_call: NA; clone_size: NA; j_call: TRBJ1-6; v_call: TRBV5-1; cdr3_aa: CASSLTSGDYSPLHF; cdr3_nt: TGCGCCAGCAGCTTGACTTCCGGGGACTATTCACCCCTCCACTTT
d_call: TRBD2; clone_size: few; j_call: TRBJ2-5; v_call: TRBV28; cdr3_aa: CASSSSGRIRTQYF; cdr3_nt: TGTGCCAGCAGTTCTAGCGGGAGAATTAGGACCCAGTACTTC
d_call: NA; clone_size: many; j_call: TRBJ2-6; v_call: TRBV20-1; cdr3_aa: CSAQEGGANVLTF; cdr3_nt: TGCAGTGCTCAGGAAGGGGGGGCCAACGTCCTGACTTTC
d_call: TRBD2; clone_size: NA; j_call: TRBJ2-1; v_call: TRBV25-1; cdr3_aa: CASSGRRGRLAGGPAYNEQFF; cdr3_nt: TGTGCCAGCAGTGGTCGACGGGGTAGGCTAGCGGGAGGGCCGGCTTACAATGAGCAGTTCTTC
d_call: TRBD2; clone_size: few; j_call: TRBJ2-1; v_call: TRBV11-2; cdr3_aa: CASINRGLAGTSYNEQFF; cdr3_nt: TGTGCCAGCATCAACCGAGGACTAGCGGGGACCTCCTACAATGAGCAGTTCTTC
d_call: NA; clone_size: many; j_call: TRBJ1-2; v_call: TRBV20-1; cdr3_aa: CSAPRRGGPGYTF; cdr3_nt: TGCAGTGCCCCGCGCAGGGGAGGACCTGGCTACACCTTC
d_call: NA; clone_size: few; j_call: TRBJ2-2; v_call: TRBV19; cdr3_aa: CASSKGLGNTGELFF; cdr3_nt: TGTGCCAGTAGTAAGGGGCTGGGGAACACCGGGGAGCTGTTTTTT
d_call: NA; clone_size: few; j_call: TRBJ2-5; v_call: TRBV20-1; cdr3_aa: CSARDPKQGETQYF; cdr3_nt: TGCAGTGCTAGAGATCCAAAACAGGGTGAGACCCAGTACTTC
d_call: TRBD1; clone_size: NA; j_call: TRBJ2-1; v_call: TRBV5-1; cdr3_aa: CASSPGTGLYNEQFF; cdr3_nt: TGCGCCAGCAGCCCCGGGACAGGGCTTTACAATGAGCAGTTCTTC
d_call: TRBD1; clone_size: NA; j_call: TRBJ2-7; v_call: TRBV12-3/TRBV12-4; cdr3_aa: CASSSGTGSRTYEQYF; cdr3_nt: TGTGCCAGCAGTTCCGGGACAGGGTCTCGAACCTACGAGCAGTACTTC
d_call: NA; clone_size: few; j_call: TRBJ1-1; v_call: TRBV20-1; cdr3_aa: CSARDGGTTEAFF; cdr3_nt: TGCAGTGCTAGAGATGGAGGGACCACTGAAGCTTTCTTT
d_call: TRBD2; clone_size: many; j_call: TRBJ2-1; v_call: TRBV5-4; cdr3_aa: CASSLVLADNNEQFF; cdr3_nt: TGTGCCAGCAGCTTGGTACTAGCGGATAACAATGAGCAGTTCTTC